This T cell receptor beta chain originates from a study of cytomegalovirus exposure and HLA in healthy donors. General study findings and limits: The study put under 200 TCR beta chains on its list as cytomegalovirus-associated. With later analysis, a missense DCLRE1C variant became linked to TCR beta V- and J-gene trimming.

Healthy bone marrow donors supplied every sample. PCR amplification relied on 60 Vbeta primers (plus 13 Jbeta primers). In the original workflow: As a later analysis found, there were roughly 80 million unique TCR beta chains, of which some 10 million were shared. Assay used: immunoSEQ multiplex PCR; TCRdb lists only in-frame clones, some missing. That table supplies the V and J calls and clone size; D and trimming were determined from the DNA. The table shows around 150,000 clones, with about four fifths occurring only once. Worth noting for this clone: Its antigen is unidentified.

Germline V gene lookup returns CDR1 GTSNPN and CDR2 SVGIG (reference sequence). This CDR3 spans 11 amino acids. V was trimmed by 8 bases and J by 4 bases, leaving 11 bases between them. The V gene is TRBV30, the J gene TRBJ1-1; tentatively, D is TRBD1 (6 bases). The sequence was collected from a male donor in good health and CMV-seropositive. Sequenced material: PBMCs. The CDR3 loop reads CALGAGTEAFF. The CDR3 region has the DNA TGTGCCCTGGGGGCTGGCACTGAAGCTTTCTTT.